These 17 T cell receptor beta chains were sequenced from one sample in a study of a mutant IDH1 vaccine in newly diagnosed glioma. Data came from immunoSEQ multiplex PCR; TCRdb stores just in-frame clones and leaves some out. The sample has fewer than 45,000 clones; roughly 90% are singletons. Stated time point: baseline, week 1 (first vaccination visit). Treatment in this sample: pre-vaccination baseline after standard-of-care therapy. The specimen comprised PBMCs, sampled from a glioma patient treated with radiotherapy, temozolomide or both. The receptors were gathered from a man aged 18 to 29 with glioma.

V is TRBV5-1 and J is TRBJ1-6; 10 bases match TRBD1. CDR1 is SGHRS and CDR2 is YFSETQ in the germline V gene. The CDR3 is 14 residues long. Unmatched junction bases numbered 2, after V lost 3 bases and J lost 8 bases. DNA for the CDR3: TGCGCCAGCAGCTCCGGGACAGGGGATTCACCCCTCCACTTT. Protein sequence: CASSSGTGDSPLHF. Full variable domain (missing parts from reference TRBV5-1 and TRBJ1-6): KAGVTQTPRYLIKTRGQQVTLSCSPISGHRSVSWYQQTPGQGLQFLFEYFSETQRNKGNFPGRFSGRQFSNSRSEMNVSTLELGDSALYLCASSSGTGDSPLHFGNGTRLTVT.

This chain joins TRBV4-1 and TRBJ2-7, with D possibly matching TRBD2 (6 bases). Trimming took 2 bases from V and 2 from J, leaving 13 bases between them. CDR1 and CDR2 from the germline V gene are MGHRA and YSYEKL. The CDR3 is made up of 15 amino acids. Written as DNA, the CDR3 is TGCGCCAGCAGCCAAAGCAGCGGGCTGACCTACGAGCAGTACTTC. This translates into CASSQSSGLTYEQYF.

The chain links TRBV5-1 to TRBJ2-1; 12 nucleotides match TRBD2. The CDR3 is 15 residues long. Germline CDR1 is SGHRS and CDR2 is YFSETQ. The junction had 5 bases not matched to a gene; V was cut back by 3 bases and J by 7 bases. The CDR3 is CASSSSSGRANEQFF. The CDR3 DNA sequence: TGCGCCAGCAGCTCCTCTAGCGGGAGGGCGAATGAGCAGTTCTTC.

The chain recombines TRBV9 with TRBJ2-2; D is tentatively TRBD1 or TRBD2 (6 bases each). The CDR3 totals 16 residues. With 0 bases removed from V and 0 bases from J, the gap between germline ends came to 9 bases. CDR1 is SGDLS, CDR2 YYNGEE, per germline. CDR3 bases: TGTGCCAGCAGCGTAGCGGGGGCTTCGAACACCGGGGAGCTGTTTTTT. Translated: CASSVAGASNTGELFF.

This chain links TRBV28 with TRBJ1-2; D might be TRBD1 (5 bases). Germline V CDR1 and CDR2: MDHEN, SYDVKM. The CDR3 is 12 residues long. V was cut by 6 bases and J by 5 bases, with 10 bases left in between. Written as DNA, the CDR3 is TGTGCCAGCAGCAGAGCAGGGTATGGCTACACCTTC. This codes for CASSRAGYGYTF.

This clone was picked up one time. The chain uses TRBV18 and TRBJ1-1; a weak D match, TRBD1 (5 bases). Trimming left V 6 bases short and J 7 bases short, with 15 bases between. The germline V gene encodes CDR1 KGHSH and CDR2 LQKENI. This CDR3 comprises 13 residues. The CDR3 region has the DNA TGTGCCAGCTCTTCGAGGGGCGATTTTGAAGCTTTCTTT. Translated: CASSSRGDFEAFF.

The CDR3 reads CATSREESGSRGNIQYF. In nucleotides, the CDR3 is TGTGCCACCAGCAGAGAGGAGAGCGGGAGTAGGGGAAACATTCAGTACTTC. The V gene is TRBV15, the J gene TRBJ2-4, with 8 bases that match TRBD2. This CDR3 is 17 amino acids long. The ends lost 0 bases at V and 6 bases at J; junction bases unmatched: 10. Germline V CDR1 and CDR2: LNHNV, YYDKDF (reference sequence).

The rearrangement joins TRBV4-1 to TRBJ2-7, with 8 bases fitting TRBD1. CDR3 length: 16 amino acids. Germline CDR1 MGHRA, CDR2 YSYEKL. V shed 1 base, J shed 0 bases, and the junction held 5 bases outside the gene matches. CDR3 in DNA: TGCGCCAGCAGCCAAGCGGACAGGGCGAGCTCCTACGAGCAGTACTTC. It is translated as CASSQADRASSYEQYF.

The CDR3 sequence: CASSMGTGNTEAFF. DNA of the CDR3: TGTGCCAGTAGTATGGGGACAGGGAACACTGAAGCTTTCTTT. J is TRBJ1-1 and V is TRBV19; TRBD1 aligns across 8 bases. V was pared by 3 bases and J by 1 base, with 1 base of the junction left unmatched. Germline CDR1 reads LNHDA; CDR2 reads SQIVND (reference sequence). CDR3 length equals 14 residues.

V gene TRBV10-2 combines with J gene TRBJ2-5, with 11 bases lining up with TRBD2. Per the germline V gene, CDR1 is WSHSY and CDR2 is SAAADI. J was trimmed by 1 base and V by 6 bases; bases with no gene match: 10. CDR3 length equals 17 residues. The CDR3 DNA follows: TGCGCCAGCAGCTCCCCACGACTAGCGGGGTCCCAAGAGACCCAGTACTTC. Translation gives CASSSPRLAGSQETQYF.

The rearrangement joins TRBV5-6 to TRBJ2-5, with unresolved D. This CDR3 is built from 13 residues. The V end lost 0 bases, the J end lost 2 bases, and 5 bases lay between the germline ends. The germline gives CDR1 SGHDT, CDR2 YYEEEE. The CDR3 nucleotides are TGTGCCAGCAGCTTGGAACTTCAAGAGACCCAGTACTTC. Translation gives CASSLELQETQYF.

V is TRBV4-3 and J is TRBJ1-2; perhaps TRBD1 as D (5 bases). V lost 0 bases and J lost 1, with 6 bases in between. This CDR3 has 14 amino acids. Germline assignment: CDR1 LGHNA and CDR2 YSLEER. CDR3 in amino acids: CASSQETDNYGYTF. In nucleotides, the CDR3 is TGCGCCAGCAGCCAAGAGACAGATAACTATGGCTACACCTTC.

The chain uses TRBV28 and TRBJ1-5; D call uncertain. There are 13 residues in the CDR3. Trimming removed 6 bases at V and 3 bases at J, with 9 bases between. CDR1 and CDR2 (germline): MDHEN, SYDVKM. The CDR3: CASSSSFNQPQHF. In nucleotides, the CDR3 is TGTGCCAGCAGCTCGTCCTTCAATCAGCCCCAGCATTTT.

The V call is TRBV20-1, the J call TRBJ2-7; D is unresolved. V dropped 1 base and J dropped 6 bases, with 7 bases sitting between them. Germline assignment: CDR1 DFQATT and CDR2 SNEGSKA (reference sequence). The CDR3 has 11 amino acids. The CDR3: CSARVGVEQYF. The CDR3 DNA sequence: TGCAGTGCTAGAGTTGGGGTCGAGCAGTACTTC.

J is TRBJ2-1 and V is TRBV4-3; TRBD2 matches 7 bases. The trim removed 1 base at V and 0 bases at J, leaving 3 bases unmatched. The CDR3 runs to 16 residues. CDR1 LGHNA and CDR2 YSLEER come from the germline V gene. The chain's CDR3 is CASSQAGRSSYNEQFF. The CDR3, as DNA: TGCGCCAGCAGCCAAGCCGGGAGGAGCTCCTACAATGAGCAGTTCTTC.

The V gene is TRBV2, the J gene TRBJ1-1, with D hard to call. Germline CDR1 reads SNHLY; CDR2 reads FYNNEI. The CDR3 is made up of 16 amino acids. V was pared by 5 bases and J by 1 base, with 17 bases between. CDR3 coding DNA: TGTGCCAGCAGTCTCCGACGGTCCCAATCGAACACTGAAGCTTTCTTT. As protein: CASSLRRSQSNTEAFF.

This clone was picked up one time. V is TRBV29-1 and J is TRBJ2-3; D remains ambiguous. Trimming removed 3 bases from V and 1 base from J, with 8 bases in between. Germline lookup yields CDR1 SQVTM and CDR2 ANQGSEA. CDR3 length: 13 amino acids. CDR3 protein: CSVEYKGTDTQYF. CDR3 DNA sequence: TGCAGCGTTGAGTATAAGGGCACAGATACGCAGTATTTT.